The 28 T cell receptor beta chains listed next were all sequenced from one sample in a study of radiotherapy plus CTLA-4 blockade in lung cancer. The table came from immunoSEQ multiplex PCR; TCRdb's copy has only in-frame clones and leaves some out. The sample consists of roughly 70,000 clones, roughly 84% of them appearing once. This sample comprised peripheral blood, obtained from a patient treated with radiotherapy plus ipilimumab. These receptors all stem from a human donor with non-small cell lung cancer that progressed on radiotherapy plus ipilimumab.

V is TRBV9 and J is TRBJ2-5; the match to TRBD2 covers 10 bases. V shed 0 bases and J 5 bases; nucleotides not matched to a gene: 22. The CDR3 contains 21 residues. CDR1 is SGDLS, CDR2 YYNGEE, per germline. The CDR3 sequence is CASSVVEGLAGVDGTVETQYF. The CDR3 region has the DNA TGTGCCAGCAGCGTAGTCGAGGGCCTAGCGGGAGTAGACGGCACGGTGGAGACCCAGTACTTC.

The CDR3 DNA reads TGTGCCAGCAGTGAACTAGCAGGCTATGAGCAGTTCTTC. Its translation is CASSELAGYEQFF. J is TRBJ2-1 and V is TRBV2; perhaps TRBD2 as D (5 bases). The germline gives CDR1 SNHLY, CDR2 FYNNEI. CDR3 size: 13 residues. V lost 2 bases to trimming and J lost 8 bases, with 10 bases between them.

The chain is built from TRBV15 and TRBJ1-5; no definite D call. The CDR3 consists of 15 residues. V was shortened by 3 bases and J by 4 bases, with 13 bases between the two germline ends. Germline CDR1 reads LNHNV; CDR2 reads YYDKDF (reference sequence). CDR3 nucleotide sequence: TGTGCCACCAGCAGCCAACTAAAGGAAAATCAGCCCCAGCATTTT. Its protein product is CATSSQLKENQPQHF.

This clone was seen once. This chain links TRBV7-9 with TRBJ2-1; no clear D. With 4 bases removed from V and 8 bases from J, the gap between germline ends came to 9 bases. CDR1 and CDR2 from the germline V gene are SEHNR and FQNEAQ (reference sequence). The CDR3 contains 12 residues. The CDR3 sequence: CASSWRIYEQFF. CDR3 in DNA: TGTGCCAGCAGCTGGCGAATCTATGAGCAGTTCTTC.

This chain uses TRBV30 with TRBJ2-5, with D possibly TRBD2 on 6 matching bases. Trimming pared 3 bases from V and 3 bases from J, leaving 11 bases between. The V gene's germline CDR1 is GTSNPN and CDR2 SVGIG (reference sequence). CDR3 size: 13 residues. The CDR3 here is CAWSGSGKETQYF. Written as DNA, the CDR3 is TGTGCCTGGAGCGGTAGCGGTAAAGAGACCCAGTACTTC.

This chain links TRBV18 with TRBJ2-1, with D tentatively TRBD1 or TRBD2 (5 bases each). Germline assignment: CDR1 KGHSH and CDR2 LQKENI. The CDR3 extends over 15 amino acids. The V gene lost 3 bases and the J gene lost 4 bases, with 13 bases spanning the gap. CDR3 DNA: TGTGCCAGCTCACCTCGGGACGCCCTTTACAATGAGCAGTTCTTC. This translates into CASSPRDALYNEQFF.

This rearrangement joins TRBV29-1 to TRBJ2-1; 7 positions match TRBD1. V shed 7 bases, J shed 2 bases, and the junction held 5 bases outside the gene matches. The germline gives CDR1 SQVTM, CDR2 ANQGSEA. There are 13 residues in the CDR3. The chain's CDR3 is CSGRQGAYNEQFF. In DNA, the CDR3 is TGCAGCGGACGACAGGGTGCCTACAATGAGCAGTTCTTC.

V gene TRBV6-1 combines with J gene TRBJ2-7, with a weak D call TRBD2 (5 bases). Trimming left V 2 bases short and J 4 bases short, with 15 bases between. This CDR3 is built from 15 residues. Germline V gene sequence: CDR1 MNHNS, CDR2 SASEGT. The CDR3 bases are TGTGCCAGCAGTGAAAAATTCGACGGAGGTTACGAGCAGTACGTC. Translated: CASSEKFDGGYEQYV.

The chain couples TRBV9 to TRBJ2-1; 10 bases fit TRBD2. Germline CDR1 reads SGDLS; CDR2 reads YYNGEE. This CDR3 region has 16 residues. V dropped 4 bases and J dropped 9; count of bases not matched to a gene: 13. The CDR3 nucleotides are TGTGCCAGCAGCTCAGGACTGCTAGCGGGAGTCTCTGAGCAGTTCTTC. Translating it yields CASSSGLLAGVSEQFF.

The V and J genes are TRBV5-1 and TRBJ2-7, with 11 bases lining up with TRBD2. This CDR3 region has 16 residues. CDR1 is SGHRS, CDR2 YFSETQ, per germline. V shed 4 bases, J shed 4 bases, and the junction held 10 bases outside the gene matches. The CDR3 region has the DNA TGCGCCAGCAGCAGGGGGGCGGGACTAGCGGCTTACGAGCAGTACTTC. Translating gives CASSRGAGLAAYEQYF.

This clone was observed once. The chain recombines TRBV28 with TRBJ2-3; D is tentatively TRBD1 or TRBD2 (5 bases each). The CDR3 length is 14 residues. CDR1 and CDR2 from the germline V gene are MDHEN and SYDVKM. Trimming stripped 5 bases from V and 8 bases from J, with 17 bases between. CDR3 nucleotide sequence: TGTGCCAGCAGTCCCCCCGGGGCGCGTGGTACGCAGTATTTT. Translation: CASSPPGARGTQYF.

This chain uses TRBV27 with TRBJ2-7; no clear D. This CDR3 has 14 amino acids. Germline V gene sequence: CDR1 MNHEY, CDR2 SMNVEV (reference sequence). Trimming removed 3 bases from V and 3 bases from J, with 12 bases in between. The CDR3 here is CASSLAGPNYEQYV. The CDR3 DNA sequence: TGTGCCAGCAGTTTGGCAGGCCCCAACTACGAGCAGTACGTC.

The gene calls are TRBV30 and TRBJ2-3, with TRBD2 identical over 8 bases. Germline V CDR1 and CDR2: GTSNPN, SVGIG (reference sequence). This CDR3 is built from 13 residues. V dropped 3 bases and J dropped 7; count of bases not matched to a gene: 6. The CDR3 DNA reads TGTGCCTGGAGAGGACTAGCCGCCAATACGCAGTATTTT. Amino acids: CAWRGLAANTQYF.

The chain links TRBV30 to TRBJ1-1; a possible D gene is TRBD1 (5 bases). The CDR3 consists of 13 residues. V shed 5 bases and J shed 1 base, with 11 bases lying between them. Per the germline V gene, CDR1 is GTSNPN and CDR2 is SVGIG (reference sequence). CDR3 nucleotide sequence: TGTGCCTGGTCTCAGGGTTCGAACACTGAAGCTTTCTTT. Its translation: CAWSQGSNTEAFF.

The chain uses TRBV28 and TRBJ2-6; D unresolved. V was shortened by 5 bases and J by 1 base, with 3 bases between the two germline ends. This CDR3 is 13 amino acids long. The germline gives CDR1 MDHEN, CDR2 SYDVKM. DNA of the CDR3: TGTGCCAGCAGTGCTTCTGGGGCCAACGTCCTGACTTTC. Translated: CASSASGANVLTF.

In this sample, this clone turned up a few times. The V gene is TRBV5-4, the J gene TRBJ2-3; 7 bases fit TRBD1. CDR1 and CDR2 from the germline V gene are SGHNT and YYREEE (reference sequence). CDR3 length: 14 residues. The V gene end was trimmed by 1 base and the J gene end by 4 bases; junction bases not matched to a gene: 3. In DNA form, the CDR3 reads TGTGCCAGCAGCTTGACCGACAGGGCAGATACGCAGTATTTT. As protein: CASSLTDRADTQYF.

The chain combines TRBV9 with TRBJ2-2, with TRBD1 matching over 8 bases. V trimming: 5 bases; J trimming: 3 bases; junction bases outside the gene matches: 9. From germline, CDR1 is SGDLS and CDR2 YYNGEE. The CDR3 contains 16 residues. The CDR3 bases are TGTGCCAGCAGTGAAGAGACAGGGGTATACACCGGGGAGCTGTTTTTT. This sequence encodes CASSEETGVYTGELFF.

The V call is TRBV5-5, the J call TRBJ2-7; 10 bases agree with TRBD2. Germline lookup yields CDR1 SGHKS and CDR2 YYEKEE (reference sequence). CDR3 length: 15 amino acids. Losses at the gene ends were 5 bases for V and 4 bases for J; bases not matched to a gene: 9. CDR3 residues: CASRVGLAQRYEQYV. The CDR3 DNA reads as TGTGCCAGCAGAGTGGGACTAGCGCAGAGGTACGAGCAGTACGTC.

CDR3 coding DNA: TGTGCCAGCAGTTTACAATCAGCCGGGATCTTGAACACTGAAGCTTTCTTT. Protein sequence: CASSLQSAGILNTEAFF. The chain uses TRBV28 and TRBJ1-1; no definite D call. Germline V gene lookup returns CDR1 MDHEN and CDR2 SYDVKM. The CDR3 loop spans 17 amino acids. V was cut by 2 bases and J by 0 bases, with 16 bases left in between.

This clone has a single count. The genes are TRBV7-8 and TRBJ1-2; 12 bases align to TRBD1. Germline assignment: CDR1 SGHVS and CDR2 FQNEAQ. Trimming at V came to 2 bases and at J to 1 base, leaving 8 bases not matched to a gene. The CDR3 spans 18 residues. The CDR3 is CASSLNRGTGGINYGYTF. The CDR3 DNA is TGTGCCAGCAGCTTAAATCGCGGGACAGGGGGCATTAACTATGGCTACACCTTC.

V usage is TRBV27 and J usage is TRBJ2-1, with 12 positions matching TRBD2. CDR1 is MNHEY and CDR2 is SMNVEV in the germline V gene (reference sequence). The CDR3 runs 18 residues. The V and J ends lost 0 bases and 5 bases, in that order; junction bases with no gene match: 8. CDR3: CASSLSGGGLAGHNEQFF. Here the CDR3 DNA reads TGTGCCAGCAGTTTATCGGGGGGGGGACTAGCGGGTCACAATGAGCAGTTCTTC.

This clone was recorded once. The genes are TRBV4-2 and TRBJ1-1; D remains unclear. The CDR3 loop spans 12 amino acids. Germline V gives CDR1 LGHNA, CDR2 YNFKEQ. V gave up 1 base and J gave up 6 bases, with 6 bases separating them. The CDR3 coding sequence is TGTGCCAGCAGCCAAGGGACGGCTGAAGCTTTCTTT. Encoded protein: CASSQGTAEAFF.

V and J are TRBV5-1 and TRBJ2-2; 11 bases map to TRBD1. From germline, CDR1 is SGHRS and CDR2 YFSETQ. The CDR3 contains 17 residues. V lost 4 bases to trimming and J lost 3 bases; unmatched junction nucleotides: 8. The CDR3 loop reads CASSLRWGQGDTGELFF. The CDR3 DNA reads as TGCGCCAGCAGCCTAAGGTGGGGACAGGGGGACACCGGGGAGCTGTTTTTT.

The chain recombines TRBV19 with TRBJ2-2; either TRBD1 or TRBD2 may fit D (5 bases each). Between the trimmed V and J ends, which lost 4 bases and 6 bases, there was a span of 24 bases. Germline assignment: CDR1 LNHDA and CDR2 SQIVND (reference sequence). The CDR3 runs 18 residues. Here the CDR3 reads CASSTKPGPFRVAGELFF. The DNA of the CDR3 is TGTGCCAGTAGTACCAAGCCGGGACCCTTTAGAGTCGCCGGGGAGCTGTTTTTT.

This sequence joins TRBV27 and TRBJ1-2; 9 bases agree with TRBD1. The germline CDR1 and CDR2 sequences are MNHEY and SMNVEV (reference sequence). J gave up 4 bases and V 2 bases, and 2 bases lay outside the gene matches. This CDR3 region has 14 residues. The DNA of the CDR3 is TGTGCCAGCAGTTTAAAGACAGGGGGCTATGGCTACACCTTC. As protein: CASSLKTGGYGYTF.

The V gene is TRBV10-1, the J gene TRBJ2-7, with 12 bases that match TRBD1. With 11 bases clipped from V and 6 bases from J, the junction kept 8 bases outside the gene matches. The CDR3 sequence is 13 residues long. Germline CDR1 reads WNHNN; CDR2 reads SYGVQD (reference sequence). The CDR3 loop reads CAYSGTGGGEQYV. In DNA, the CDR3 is TGCGCCTACTCCGGGACAGGGGGCGGCGAGCAGTACGTC.

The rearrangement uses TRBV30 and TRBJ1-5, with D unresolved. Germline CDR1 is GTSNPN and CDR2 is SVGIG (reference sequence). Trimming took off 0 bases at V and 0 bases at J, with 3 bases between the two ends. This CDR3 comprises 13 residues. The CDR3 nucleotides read TGTGCCTGGAGTGTGGATAGCAATCAGCCCCAGCATTTT. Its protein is CAWSVDSNQPQHF.

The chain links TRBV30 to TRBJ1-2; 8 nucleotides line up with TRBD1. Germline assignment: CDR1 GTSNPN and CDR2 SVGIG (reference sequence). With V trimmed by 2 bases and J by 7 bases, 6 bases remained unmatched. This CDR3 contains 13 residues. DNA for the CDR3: TGTGCCTGGAGTCACGGACAGGGAGGTGGCTACACCTTC. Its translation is CAWSHGQGGGYTF.